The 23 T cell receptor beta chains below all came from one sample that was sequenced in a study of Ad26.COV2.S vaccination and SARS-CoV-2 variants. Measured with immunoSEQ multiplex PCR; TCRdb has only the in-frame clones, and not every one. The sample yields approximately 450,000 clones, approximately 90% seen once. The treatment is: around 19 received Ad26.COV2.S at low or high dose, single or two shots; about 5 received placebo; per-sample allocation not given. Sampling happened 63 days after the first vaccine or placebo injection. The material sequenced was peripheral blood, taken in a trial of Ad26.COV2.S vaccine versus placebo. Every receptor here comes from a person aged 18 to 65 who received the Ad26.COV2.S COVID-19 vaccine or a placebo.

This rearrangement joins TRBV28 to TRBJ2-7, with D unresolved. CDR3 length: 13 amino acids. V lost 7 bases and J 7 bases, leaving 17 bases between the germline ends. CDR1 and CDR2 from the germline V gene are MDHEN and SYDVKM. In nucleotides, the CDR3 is TGTGCCAGCACCACTTCGGCAGTTGGAGAGCAGTACTTC. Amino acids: CASTTSAVGEQYF.

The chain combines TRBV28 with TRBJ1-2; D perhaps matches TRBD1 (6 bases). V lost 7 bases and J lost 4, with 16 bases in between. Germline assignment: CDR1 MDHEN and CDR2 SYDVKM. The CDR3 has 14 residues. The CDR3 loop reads CASKEGDDIYGYTF. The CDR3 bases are TGTGCCAGCAAGGAGGGGGACGACATCTATGGCTACACCTTC.

CDR3 in DNA: TGTGCCAGCAGGCCTTCAGGGTTCCACGAGCAGTACTTC. Translation: CASRPSGFHEQYF. The chain couples TRBV6-5 to TRBJ2-7, with D possibly being TRBD1 (5 bases). CDR3 size: 13 residues. The ends were cut back, 6 bases at V and 5 bases at J, with 14 bases in the middle. Germline lookup yields CDR1 MNHEY and CDR2 SVGAGI.

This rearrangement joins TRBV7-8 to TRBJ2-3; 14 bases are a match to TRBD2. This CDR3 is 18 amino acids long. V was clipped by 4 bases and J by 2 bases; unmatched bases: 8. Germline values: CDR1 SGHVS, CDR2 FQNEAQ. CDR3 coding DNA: TGTGCCAGCAGCTCAACGCAGGGACTAGCGGGAGACACAGATACGCAGTATTTT. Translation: CASSSTQGLAGDTDTQYF.

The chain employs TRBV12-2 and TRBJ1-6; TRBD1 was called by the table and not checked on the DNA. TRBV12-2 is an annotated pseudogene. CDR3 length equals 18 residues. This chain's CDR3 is CASRLTRLVAGLYSPLHF. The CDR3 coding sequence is TGTGCAAGTCGCTTAACACGGCTTGTTGCAGGGCTCTATTCACCCCTCCACTTT.

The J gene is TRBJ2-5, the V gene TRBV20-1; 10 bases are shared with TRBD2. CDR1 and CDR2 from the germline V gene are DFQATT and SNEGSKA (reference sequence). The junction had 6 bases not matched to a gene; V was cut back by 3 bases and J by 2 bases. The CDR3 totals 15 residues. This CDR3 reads CSASGLAEPQETQYF. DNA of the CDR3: TGCAGTGCTAGTGGACTAGCGGAACCTCAAGAGACCCAGTACTTC.

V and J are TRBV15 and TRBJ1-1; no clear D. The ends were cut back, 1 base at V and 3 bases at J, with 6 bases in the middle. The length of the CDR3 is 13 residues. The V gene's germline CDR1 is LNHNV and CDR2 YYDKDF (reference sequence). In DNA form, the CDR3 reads TGTGCCACCAGCAGAGGGAGGGACACTGAAGCTTTCTTT. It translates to CATSRGRDTEAFF. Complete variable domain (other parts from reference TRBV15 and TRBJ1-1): DAMVIQNPRYQVTQFGKPVTLSCSQTLNHNVMYWYQQKSSQAPKLLFHYYDKDFNNEADTPDNFQSRRPNTSFCFLDIRSPGLGDTAMYLCATSRGRDTEAFFGQGTRLTVV.

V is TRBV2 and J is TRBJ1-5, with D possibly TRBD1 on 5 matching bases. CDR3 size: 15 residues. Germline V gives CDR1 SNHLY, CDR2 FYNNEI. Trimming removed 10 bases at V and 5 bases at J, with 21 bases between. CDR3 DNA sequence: TGTGCCACCCAGGGTCTTGGAGGGAGCCATCAGCCCCAGCATTTT. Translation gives CATQGLGGSHQPQHF.

The DNA for the CDR3 is TGTGCCAGTAGTATAGCGGGGGCCGGCTCTGGAAACACCATATATTTT. Amino acid sequence: CASSIAGAGSGNTIYF. The rearrangement joins TRBV19 to TRBJ1-3, with a tentative D call TRBD1 (6 bases). This CDR3 comprises 16 residues. Trimming stripped 1 base from V and 0 bases from J, with 10 bases between. Germline V CDR1 and CDR2: LNHDA, SQIVND (reference sequence).

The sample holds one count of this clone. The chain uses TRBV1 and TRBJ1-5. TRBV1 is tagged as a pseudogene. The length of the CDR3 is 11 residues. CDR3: CTSSQGQPQHF. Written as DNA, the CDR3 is TGCACCAGCAGCCAAGGACAGCCCCAGCATTTT.

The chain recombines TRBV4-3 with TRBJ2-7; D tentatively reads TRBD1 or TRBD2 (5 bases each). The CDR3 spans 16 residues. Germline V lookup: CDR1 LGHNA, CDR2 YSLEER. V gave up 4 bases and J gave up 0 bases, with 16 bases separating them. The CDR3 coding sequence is TGCGCCAGCAGCCCAGGCCGGGGACCTAGCTCCTACGAGCAGTACTTC. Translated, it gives CASSPGRGPSSYEQYF.

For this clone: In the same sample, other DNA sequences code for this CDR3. Written as DNA, the CDR3 is TGTGCCAGCTCACCACCCTCTGCAGATACGCAGTATTTT. It translates to CASSPPSADTQYF. The genes are TRBV18 and TRBJ2-3, with unresolved D. V was shortened by 0 bases and J by 4 bases, with 5 bases between the two germline ends. Germline-derived CDR1 and CDR2 are KGHSH and LQKENI. This CDR3 spans 13 amino acids. The variable domain in full, completed from reference TRBV18 and TRBJ2-3, reads NAGVMQNPRHLVRRRGQEARLRCSPMKGHSHVYWYRQLPEEGLKFMVYLQKENIIDESGMPKERFSAEFPKEGPSILRIQQVVRGDSAAYFCASSPPSADTQYFGPGTRLTVL.

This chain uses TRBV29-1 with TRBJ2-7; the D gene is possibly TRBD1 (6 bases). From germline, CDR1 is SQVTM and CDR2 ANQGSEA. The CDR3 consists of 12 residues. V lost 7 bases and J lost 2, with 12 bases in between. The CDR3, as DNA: TGCAGCGGGGTGGGGGCCACCTACGAGCAGTACTTC. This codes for CSGVGATYEQYF.

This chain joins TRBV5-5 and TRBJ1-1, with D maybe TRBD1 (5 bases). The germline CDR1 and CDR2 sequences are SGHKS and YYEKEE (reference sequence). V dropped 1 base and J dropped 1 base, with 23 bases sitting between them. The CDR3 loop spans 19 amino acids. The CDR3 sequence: CASSLSAGPGPGWNTEAFF. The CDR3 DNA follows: TGTGCCAGCAGCTTGAGTGCGGGGCCGGGGCCTGGGTGGAACACTGAAGCTTTCTTT.

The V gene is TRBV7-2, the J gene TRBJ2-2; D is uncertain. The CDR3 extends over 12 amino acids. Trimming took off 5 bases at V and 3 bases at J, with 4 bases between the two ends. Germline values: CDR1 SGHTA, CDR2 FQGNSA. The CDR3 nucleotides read TGTGCCAGCAGCCTGTACACCGGGGAGCTGTTTTTT. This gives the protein CASSLYTGELFF.

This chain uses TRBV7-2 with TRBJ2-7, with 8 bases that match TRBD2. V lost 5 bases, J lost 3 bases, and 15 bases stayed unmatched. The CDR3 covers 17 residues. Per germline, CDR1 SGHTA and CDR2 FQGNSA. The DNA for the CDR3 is TGTGCCAGCAGCCCAAACGGGGGGGCGGGCAGGGGCTACGAGCAGTACTTC. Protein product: CASSPNGGAGRGYEQYF.

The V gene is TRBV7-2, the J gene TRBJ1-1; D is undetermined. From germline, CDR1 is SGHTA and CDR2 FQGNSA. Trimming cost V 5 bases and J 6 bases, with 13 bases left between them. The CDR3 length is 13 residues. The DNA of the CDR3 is TGTGCCAGCAGCGCCAATGACTGGGCTGAAGCTTTCTTT. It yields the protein CASSANDWAEAFF.

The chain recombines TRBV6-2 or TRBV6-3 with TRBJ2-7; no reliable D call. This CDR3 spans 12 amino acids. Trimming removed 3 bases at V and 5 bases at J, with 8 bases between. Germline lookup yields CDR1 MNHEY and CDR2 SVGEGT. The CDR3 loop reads CASSYLSHEQYF. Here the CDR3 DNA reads TGTGCCAGCAGTTATCTGAGCCACGAGCAGTACTTC.

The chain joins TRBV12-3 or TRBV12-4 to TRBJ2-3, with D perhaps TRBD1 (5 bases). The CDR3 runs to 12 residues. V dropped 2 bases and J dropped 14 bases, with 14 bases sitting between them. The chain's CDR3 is CASSLYIQQGYF. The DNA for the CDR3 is TGTGCCAGCAGTTTATACATACAGCAGGGGTATTTT.

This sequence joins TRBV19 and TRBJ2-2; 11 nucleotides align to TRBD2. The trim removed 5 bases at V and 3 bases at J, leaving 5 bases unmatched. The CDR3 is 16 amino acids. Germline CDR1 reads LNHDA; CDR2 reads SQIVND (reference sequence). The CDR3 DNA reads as TGTGCCAGTAGTCGCCTAGCGGGAGGCCACACCGGGGAGCTGTTTTTT. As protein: CASSRLAGGHTGELFF.

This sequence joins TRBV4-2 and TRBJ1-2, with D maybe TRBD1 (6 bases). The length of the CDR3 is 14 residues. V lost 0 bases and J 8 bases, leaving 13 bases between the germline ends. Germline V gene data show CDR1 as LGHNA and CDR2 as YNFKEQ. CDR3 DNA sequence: TGTGCCAGCAGCCAAGACTCGGGGGCGCGGGGCTACACCTTC. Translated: CASSQDSGARGYTF.

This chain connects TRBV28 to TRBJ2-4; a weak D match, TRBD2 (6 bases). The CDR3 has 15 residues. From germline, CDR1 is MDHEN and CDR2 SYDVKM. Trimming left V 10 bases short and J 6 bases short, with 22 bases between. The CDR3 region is CATVNGASGLNIQYF. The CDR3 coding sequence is TGTGCCACCGTAAATGGGGCCAGCGGGTTAAACATTCAGTACTTC.

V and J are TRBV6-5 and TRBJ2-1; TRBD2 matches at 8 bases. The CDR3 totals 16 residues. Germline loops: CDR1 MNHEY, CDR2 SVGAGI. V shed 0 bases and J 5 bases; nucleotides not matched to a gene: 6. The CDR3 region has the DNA TGTGCCAGCAGTTACTCGTTAGCGGGACTAAACAATGAGCAGTTCTTC. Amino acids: CASSYSLAGLNNEQFF.